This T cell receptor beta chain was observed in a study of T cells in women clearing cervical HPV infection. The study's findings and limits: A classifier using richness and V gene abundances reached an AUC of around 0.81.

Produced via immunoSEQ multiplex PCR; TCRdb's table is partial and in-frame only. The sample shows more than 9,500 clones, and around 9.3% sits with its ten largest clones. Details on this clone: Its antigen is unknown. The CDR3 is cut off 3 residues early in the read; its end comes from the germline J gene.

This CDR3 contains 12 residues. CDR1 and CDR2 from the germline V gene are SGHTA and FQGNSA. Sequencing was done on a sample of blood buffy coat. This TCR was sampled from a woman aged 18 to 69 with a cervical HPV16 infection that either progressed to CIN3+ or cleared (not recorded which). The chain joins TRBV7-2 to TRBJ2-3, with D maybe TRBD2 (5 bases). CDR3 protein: CASSGVGETQYF. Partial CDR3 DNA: TGTGCCAGCAGCGGGGTCGGGGAGACG.